This T cell receptor (beta chain) comes out of a study of blood T cell repertoires in COVID-19. TCRdb's copy holds only in-frame clones and misses some; the assay was immunoSEQ multiplex PCR. The sample has 120,000 to 150,000 clones; approximately 80% are singletons. The sequenced sample was peripheral blood. The TCR was taken from a human donor in a cohort sampled during active COVID-19.

CDR3 protein: CASSFGTGSMNTEAFF. For the CDR3, the DNA is TGCGCCAGCAGCTTCGGGACAGGAAGCATGAACACTGAAGCTTTCTTT. This chain joins TRBV5-1 and TRBJ1-1; 8 positions agree with TRBD1. V lost 2 bases, J lost 0 bases, and 6 bases stayed unmatched. The CDR3 loop spans 16 amino acids. Germline V gives CDR1 SGHRS, CDR2 YFSETQ.